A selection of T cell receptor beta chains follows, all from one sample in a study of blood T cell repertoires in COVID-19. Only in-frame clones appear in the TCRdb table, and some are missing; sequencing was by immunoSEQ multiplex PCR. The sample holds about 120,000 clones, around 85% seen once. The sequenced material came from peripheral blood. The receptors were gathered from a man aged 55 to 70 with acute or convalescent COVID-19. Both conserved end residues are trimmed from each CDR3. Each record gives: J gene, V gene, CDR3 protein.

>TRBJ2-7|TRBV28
ASSSGVYEQY
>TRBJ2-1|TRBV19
ASRAKGGGYSYNEQF
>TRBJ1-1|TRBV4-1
ASSQDRTQYTEAF
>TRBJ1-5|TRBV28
ASSYGNQPQH
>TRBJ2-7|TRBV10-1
ASSETSGTSAYEQY
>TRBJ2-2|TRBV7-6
ASSLTGQANTGELF
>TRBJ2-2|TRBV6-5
ASRAGSVNTGELF
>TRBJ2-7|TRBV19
ASSAGQGPLEQY
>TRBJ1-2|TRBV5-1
ASSLRGGSYGYT
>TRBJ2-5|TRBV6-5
ASSYSRGPGETQY
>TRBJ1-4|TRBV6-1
ASSEGRLGEKLF
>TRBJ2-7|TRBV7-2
ASSLIGDREQY
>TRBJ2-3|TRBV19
ASSMRDTQY
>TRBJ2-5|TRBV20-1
SARAEETQY
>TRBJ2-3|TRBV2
ASSETPGLARGTDTQY
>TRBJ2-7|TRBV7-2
ASSSEGTFYEQY
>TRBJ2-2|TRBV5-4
ASSFSQGFGELF
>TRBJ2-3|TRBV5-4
ASSPGTALGDTQY
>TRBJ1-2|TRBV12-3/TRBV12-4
ASNDKANYGYT
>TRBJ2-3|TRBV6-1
ASSGRGGQGRTDTQY
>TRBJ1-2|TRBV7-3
ASSLGRDADGYT
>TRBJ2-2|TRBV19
ASSRGLAGGIGTGELF
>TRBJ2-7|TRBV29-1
SVRQGNYEQY
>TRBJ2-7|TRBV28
ASSGSGQYSYEQY
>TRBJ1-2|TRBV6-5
ASKLQANYGYT
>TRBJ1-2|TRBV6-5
ASSPLDRRYGYT
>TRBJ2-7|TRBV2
ASSRGSGNPEQY
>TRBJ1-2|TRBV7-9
ASSPRHAEDSGYGYT
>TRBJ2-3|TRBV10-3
ATGDFTQY
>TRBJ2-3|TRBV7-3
ASAAGALADTQY
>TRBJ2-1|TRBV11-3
ASSLGFVQRDEQF
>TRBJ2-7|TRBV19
ASRGSSYEQY
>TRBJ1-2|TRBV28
ASSPYPGDYGYT
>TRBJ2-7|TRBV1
TSSHPVTGTFGDEQY
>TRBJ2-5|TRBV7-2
ASSFGEQETQY
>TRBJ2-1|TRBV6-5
ASTQRLAGGWEQF
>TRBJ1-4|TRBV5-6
ASSYRGPTNEKLF
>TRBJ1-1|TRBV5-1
ASSSILNTEAF
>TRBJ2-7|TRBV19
ASSSRRGYYEQY
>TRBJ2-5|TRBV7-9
ASSLVGRGETQY
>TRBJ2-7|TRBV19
ASSRSGSEYEQY
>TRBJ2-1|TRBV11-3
ASSLEGGTSGILPYNEQF
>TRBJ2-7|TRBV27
ASHPGEDNEQY
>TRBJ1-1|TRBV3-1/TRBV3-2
ASSQVSDRGAF
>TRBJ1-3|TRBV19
ATRQPSSGNTIY
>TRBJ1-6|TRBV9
ASSQTPGQGESPLH
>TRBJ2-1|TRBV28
ASSRDSYNEQF
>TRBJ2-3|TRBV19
ASSTVAGEGDTQY
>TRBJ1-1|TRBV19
ASSIDRGGWIPEAF
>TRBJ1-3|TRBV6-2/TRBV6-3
ASSYAFRGGNTIY
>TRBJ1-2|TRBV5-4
ASSLAAQGPYGYT
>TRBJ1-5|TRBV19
ASSIVTGGVNQPQH
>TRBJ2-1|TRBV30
AWSGTSGKNEQF
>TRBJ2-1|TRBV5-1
ASSLGRGRFEQF
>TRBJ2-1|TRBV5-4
ASSLDSYNEQF
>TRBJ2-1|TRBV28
ASSLSQALTYNEQF
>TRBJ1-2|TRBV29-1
SALTGDYGYT